Sequencing of this TCR beta chain was carried out in a study of blood T cell repertoires in COVID-19. Study-level background: The United States, Italy and Spain were the sources of the acute and convalescent COVID-19 samples. Sources were T cells, B-cell-depleted T cells, or PBMCs; the material itself was cDNA or gDNA.

Under the authors' procedure: By means of reference gene primer amplification, nucleated cell counts were estimated. Repertoires were generated with immunoSEQ multiplex PCR, while TCRdb's copy carries only in-frame clones and drops some. From that table come the V and J calls and clone size; the DNA was used to work out D and trimming. In the table there are fewer than 120,000 clones, 70% to 90% of which are singletons. The sample was peripheral blood. The source of this sequence is a human donor in a cohort sampled during active COVID-19.

The CDR3 sequence: CAIKAGAAGELFF. In DNA, the CDR3 is TGTGCCATCAAGGCGGGAGCGGCCGGGGAGCTGTTTTTT. This sequence joins TRBV10-3 and TRBJ2-2, with 7 nucleotides matching TRBD2. The CDR3 is 13 residues long. Germline lookup yields CDR1 ENHRY and CDR2 SYGVKD. V dropped 7 bases and J dropped 6; count of bases not matched to a gene: 5.